This T cell receptor (beta chain) originates from a study of blood T cell repertoires in COVID-19. The data were produced by immunoSEQ multiplex PCR, yet TCRdb's version contains in-frame clones alone and is incomplete. The sample lists some 110,000 clones, around nine tenths occurring once. The source is a human donor with active COVID-19. The donor label of this sample is uncertain. The specimen was peripheral blood.

CDR3 nucleotide sequence: TGTGCCAGCCTAGGTAACACTGAAGCTTTCTTT. Its protein is CASLGNTEAFF. V and J are TRBV6-6 and TRBJ1-1; D call uncertain. Germline V lookup: CDR1 MNHNY, CDR2 SVGAGI (reference sequence). The CDR3 spans 11 residues. V lost 8 bases to trimming and J lost 2 bases, with 6 bases between them.